The rows below give T cell receptor beta chains drawn from one sample of a study of response to subunit inactivated influenza vaccine. MiXCR, run by TCRdb on the RT-PCR reads, gives a single entry per CDR3 protein. The sample yields over 300,000 distinct CDR3 sequences, 20% to 25% seen once. The sample in question was PBMCs from blood, obtained approximately 20 months after vaccination. These receptors were taken from a man aged 50 to 75 who received an inactivated influenza vaccine. The CDR3 runs from the conserved cysteine through the conserved F or W. The D gene is left open where the match is weak. Rows give clone size only sometimes, using once, few, many, or a class for an expanded clone.

D: TRBD1; size: few; J: TRBJ1-6; V: TRBV5-6; DNA: TGTGCCAGCAGCTACAGGGGTTCACCCCTCCACTTT; CDR3: CASSYRGSPLHF
D: TRBD2; size: .; J: TRBJ2-2; V: TRBV4-2; DNA: TGTGCCAGCAGCCAAGTGCGGGGGTCAAACACCGGGGAGCTGTTTTTT; CDR3: CASSQVRGSNTGELFF
D: .; size: few; J: TRBJ1-6; V: TRBV12-3/TRBV12-4; DNA: TGTGCCAGCAGCCGGGACGGAAAGAATTCACCCCTCCACTTT; CDR3: CASSRDGKNSPLHF
D: TRBD1; size: many; J: TRBJ1-2; V: TRBV6-1; DNA: TGTGCCAGCAGCCAGGACAGGGGGCATGGCTACACCTTC; CDR3: CASSQDRGHGYTF
D: .; size: few; J: TRBJ1-1; V: TRBV9; DNA: TGTGCCAGCAGCGTAGGTAGGGTTAACACTGAAGCTTTCTTT; CDR3: CASSVGRVNTEAFF
D: TRBD1; size: few; J: TRBJ1-3; V: TRBV5-1; DNA: TGCGCCAGCAGCAACAGGGGCTCTTCTGGAAACACCATATATTTT; CDR3: CASSNRGSSGNTIYF
D: .; size: few; J: TRBJ2-2; V: TRBV10-3; DNA: TGTGCCACCACGGGGCGGGCTTCGAACACCGGGGAGCTGTTTTTT; CDR3: CATTGRASNTGELFF
D: TRBD1; size: .; J: TRBJ2-2; V: TRBV4-3; DNA: TGCGCCAGCAGCCCCCGTAACAGGGGAACCGGGGAGCTGTTTTTT; CDR3: CASSPRNRGTGELFF
D: .; size: once; J: TRBJ1-4; V: TRBV7-9; DNA: TGTGCCAGCAGCTTAGTTGGGGTCCCACCCTACCATGAAAAACTGTTTTTT; CDR3: CASSLVGVPPYHEKLFF
D: .; size: .; J: TRBJ2-7; V: TRBV20-1; DNA: TGCAGTGCTAGGGAAATTTCAGGGACGGGCGAGCAGTACTTC; CDR3: CSAREISGTGEQYF
D: .; size: few; J: TRBJ1-1; V: TRBV7-2; DNA: TGTGCCAGCAGCTTAACCAATTTTAACACTGAAGCTTTCTTT; CDR3: CASSLTNFNTEAFF
D: .; size: .; J: TRBJ1-6; V: TRBV7-9; DNA: TGTGCCAGCAGCGGGGGGATGGCCTCCTATAATTCACCCCTCCACTTT; CDR3: CASSGGMASYNSPLHF
D: .; size: .; J: TRBJ2-1; V: TRBV5-1; DNA: TGCGCCAGCTCCAGACTAGGTGGCAACCTTGACAATGAGCAGTTCTTC; CDR3: CASSRLGGNLDNEQFF
D: .; size: .; J: TRBJ2-4; V: TRBV29-1; DNA: TGCAGCGTTGAGATAGGGGCAAACATTCAGTACTTC; CDR3: CSVEIGANIQYF
D: TRBD1; size: .; J: TRBJ2-1; V: TRBV6-2/TRBV6-3; DNA: TGTGCCAGTCAGGGGGAACAGGGGATAAGGCCCTCCTACAATGAGCAGTTCTTC; CDR3: CASQGEQGIRPSYNEQFF
D: .; size: .; J: TRBJ1-5; V: TRBV2; DNA: TGTGCCAGCAGTGAAGCGGAAGCCTCACCCCAGCATTTT; CDR3: CASSEAEASPQHF
D: .; size: .; J: TRBJ1-1; V: TRBV4-3; DNA: TGCGCCAGCAGGCAACAGGAGAACACTGAAGCTTTCTTT; CDR3: CASRQQENTEAFF
D: .; size: many; J: TRBJ1-1; V: TRBV15; DNA: TGTGCCACCAGCAGAGATAGAACAAGGTCGAACACTGAAGCTTTCTTT; CDR3: CATSRDRTRSNTEAFF
D: .; size: .; J: TRBJ2-1; V: TRBV12-3/TRBV12-4; DNA: TGTGCCAGCACTCATAGACAGACTAGCTCCTACAATGAGCAGTTCTTC; CDR3: CASTHRQTSSYNEQFF
D: TRBD1; size: .; J: TRBJ1-4; V: TRBV7-9; DNA: TGTGCCAGCAGCCAACAGGGGCGAACTAATGAAAAACTGTTTTTT; CDR3: CASSQQGRTNEKLFF
D: .; size: once; J: TRBJ1-6; V: TRBV6-1; DNA: TGTGCCAGCAGTGACCCGGGGCTAGGGATTTCACCCCTCCACTTT; CDR3: CASSDPGLGISPLHF
D: .; size: .; J: TRBJ2-5; V: TRBV7-2; DNA: TGTGCCAGCAGCTTAGATCGGCTAACCGGGTATGAGACCCAGTACTTC; CDR3: CASSLDRLTGYETQYF
D: .; size: few; J: TRBJ1-5; V: TRBV18; DNA: TGTGCCAGCTCACCACCGGGGGGGGATCAGCCCCAGCATTTT; CDR3: CASSPPGGDQPQHF
D: .; size: few; J: TRBJ2-3; V: TRBV12-3/TRBV12-4; DNA: TGTGCCAGCAGTTCTAGCGCAGATACGCAGTATTTT; CDR3: CASSSSADTQYF
D: TRBD1; size: few; J: TRBJ2-7; V: TRBV6-5; DNA: TGTGCCAGCAGTCTCTCGACAGGGTACGAGCAGTACTTC; CDR3: CASSLSTGYEQYF
D: .; size: medium-sized; J: TRBJ1-2; V: TRBV3-1; DNA: TGTGCCAGCAGCCAAGAAGTATCTAACTATGGCTACACCTTC; CDR3: CASSQEVSNYGYTF
D: TRBD2; size: .; J: TRBJ2-1; V: TRBV11-1; DNA: TGTGCCAGCAGCCTACGGACTAGCACCTATGAGCAGTTCTTC; CDR3: CASSLRTSTYEQFF
D: .; size: .; J: TRBJ2-7; V: TRBV3-1; DNA: TGTGCCAGCAGCCAAATGGGCCACTCCTACGAGCAGTACTTC; CDR3: CASSQMGHSYEQYF
D: TRBD1; size: few; J: TRBJ1-3; V: TRBV12-3/TRBV12-4; DNA: TGTGCCAGCAAAGCCGGGACAGATAGAAACACCATATATTTT; CDR3: CASKAGTDRNTIYF
D: TRBD1; size: .; J: TRBJ1-1; V: TRBV12-3/TRBV12-4; DNA: TGTGCCAGCAGTTTAAGACAGGGAGCTTTCTTT; CDR3: CASSLRQGAFF
D: .; size: few; J: TRBJ1-1; V: TRBV20-1; DNA: TGCAGTGCTAGGATCCCCGGTCTTTGGGACGGCATGAACACTGAAGCTTTCTTT; CDR3: CSARIPGLWDGMNTEAFF
D: .; size: few; J: TRBJ1-2; V: TRBV14; DNA: TGTGCCAGCAGCCATCGACAGGCCTATGGCTACACCTTC; CDR3: CASSHRQAYGYTF
D: TRBD1; size: many; J: TRBJ1-5; V: TRBV5-1; DNA: TGCGCCAGCAGCATGGGACAGGGGGTAAATCAGCCCCAGCATTTT; CDR3: CASSMGQGVNQPQHF
D: .; size: few; J: TRBJ1-5; V: TRBV2; DNA: TGTGCCAGCCTAGGGGTCGTGGGCAATCAGCCCCAGCATTTT; CDR3: CASLGVVGNQPQHF
D: .; size: few; J: TRBJ2-2; V: TRBV5-1; DNA: TGCGCCAGCAGCTTAAGGGCGCTCTCGAGCACCGGGGAGCTGTTTTTT; CDR3: CASSLRALSSTGELFF
D: .; size: .; J: TRBJ1-4; V: TRBV5-1; DNA: TGCGCCAGCAGCTTGGCAGGCCCAAGGAATGAAAAACTGTTTTTT; CDR3: CASSLAGPRNEKLFF
D: .; size: many; J: TRBJ1-2; V: TRBV6-5; DNA: TGTGCCAGCAGTTACGGGCAGGGGCGCGGCTACACCTTC; CDR3: CASSYGQGRGYTF
D: .; size: many; J: TRBJ1-5; V: TRBV7-3; DNA: TGTGCCAGCAGCTTAAAAGGACGGGACAATCAGCCCCAGCATTTT; CDR3: CASSLKGRDNQPQHF
D: .; size: .; J: TRBJ2-3; V: TRBV6-5; DNA: TGTGCCAGCAGTTACAAACGCGGGGGCCCCACAGATGCGCAGTATTTT; CDR3: CASSYKRGGPTDAQYF
D: .; size: .; J: TRBJ2-2; V: TRBV4-1; DNA: TGCGCCAGCAGCCAATCGGTTATGACCGGACTGAACACCGGGGAGCTGTTTTTT; CDR3: CASSQSVMTGLNTGELFF
D: .; size: few; J: TRBJ1-2; V: TRBV5-4; DNA: TGTGCCACCGGGGAGGGAAACTATGGCTACACCTTC; CDR3: CATGEGNYGYTF
D: TRBD2; size: .; J: TRBJ2-7; V: TRBV20-1; DNA: TGCAGTGCTAGAGGTACTAGCGGGTACTCCTACGAGCAGTACTTC; CDR3: CSARGTSGYSYEQYF
D: .; size: few; J: TRBJ1-1; V: TRBV5-1; DNA: TGCGCCAGCGGTCAAGGTGAGAACACTGAAGCTTTCTTT; CDR3: CASGQGENTEAFF
D: .; size: .; J: TRBJ1-2; V: TRBV27; DNA: TGTGCCAGCAGTTTAACGGCAGCTCTCACTAACTATGGCTACACCTTC; CDR3: CASSLTAALTNYGYTF
D: .; size: many; J: TRBJ1-5; V: TRBV20-1; DNA: TGCAGTGCTACCCGGGGGAGCAATCAGCCCCAGCATTTT; CDR3: CSATRGSNQPQHF
D: .; size: few; J: TRBJ1-6; V: TRBV6-1; DNA: TGTGCCAGCAGGTGGTTGGGGGGGGCTAATTCACCCCTCCACTTT; CDR3: CASRWLGGANSPLHF
D: .; size: .; J: TRBJ2-1; V: TRBV27; DNA: TGTGCCAGCTCGAGGGGGGGGGTCTACAATGAGCAGTTCTTC; CDR3: CASSRGGVYNEQFF
D: .; size: .; J: TRBJ2-5; V: TRBV7-2; DNA: TGTGCCAGCAGCTTAGCTCAGGGGCGGCAAGAGACCCAGTACTTC; CDR3: CASSLAQGRQETQYF
D: .; size: once; J: TRBJ2-7; V: TRBV12-3/TRBV12-4; DNA: TGTGCCAGCAGTTTAGATCATGGACAGCTAGGGTACGAGCAGTACTTC; CDR3: CASSLDHGQLGYEQYF
D: .; size: .; J: TRBJ2-2; V: TRBV4-3; DNA: TGCGCCAGCAGCCAGGACCCCCGACTCCTAAGTAACACCGGGGAGCTGTTTTTT; CDR3: CASSQDPRLLSNTGELFF
D: TRBD2; size: .; J: TRBJ2-1; V: TRBV3-1; DNA: TGTGCCAGCAGCTGGCTAGCGGGGAACAATGAGCAGTTCTTC; CDR3: CASSWLAGNNEQFF
D: .; size: few; J: TRBJ2-1; V: TRBV2; DNA: TGTGCCAGCAAGGACAACAACAATGAGCAGTTCTTC; CDR3: CASKDNNNEQFF